One and the same sample provided the 11 T cell receptor beta chains below, sequenced in a study of T cell responses to AZD1222 COVID-19 vaccine. Data came from immunoSEQ multiplex PCR; TCRdb stores just in-frame clones and leaves some out. The profile covers around 80,000 clones, with 86% appearing a single time and more than 8.5% taken by the ten largest. The material was peripheral blood, obtained on day 0 of AZD1222 vaccination. The receptor source for this set is an adult in good health.

V usage is TRBV18 and J usage is TRBJ1-1; the D is unclear. This CDR3 contains 13 residues. From germline, CDR1 is KGHSH and CDR2 LQKENI. V was clipped by 6 bases and J by 8 bases, with 16 bases between them. CDR3 nucleotide sequence: TGTGCCAGCTCTTGGGAACGTCGGAACGAAGCTTTCTTT. As protein: CASSWERRNEAFF.

This chain links TRBV5-1 with TRBJ1-4; D remains unclear. The germline CDR1 and CDR2 sequences are SGHRS and YFSETQ. CDR3 length: 14 amino acids. The V and J ends lost 2 bases and 5 bases respectively, with 10 bases between them. CDR3 DNA sequence: TGCGCCAGCAGCTTAAAGGACGTAAATGAAAAACTGTTTTTT. It encodes CASSLKDVNEKLFF.

The chain is built from TRBV9 and TRBJ1-1; D might be TRBD1 (5 bases). The V gene's germline CDR1 is SGDLS and CDR2 YYNGEE. The CDR3 totals 12 residues. V was pared by 3 bases and J by 7 bases, with 10 bases between. The CDR3 nucleotides read TGTGCCAGCAGCGGGGACTCCGGTGAAGCTTTCTTT. It translates to CASSGDSGEAFF. Using reference TRBV9 and TRBJ1-1 for the parts outside the CDR3, the full variable domain is DSGVTQTPKHLITATGQRVTLRCSPRSGDLSVYWYQQSLDQGLQFLIQYYNGEERAKGNILERFSAQQFPDLHSELNLSSLELGDSALYFCASSGDSGEAFFGQGTRLTVV.

This chain joins TRBV7-9 and TRBJ1-4; D call uncertain. Between the trimmed V and J ends, which lost 1 base and 3 bases, there was a span of 9 bases. This CDR3 is 15 amino acids long. In germline, CDR1 is SEHNR, CDR2 FQNEAQ (reference sequence). CDR3 sequence reads: CASSLVVGPNEKLFF. In DNA form, the CDR3 reads TGTGCCAGCAGCTTAGTCGTAGGGCCTAATGAAAAACTGTTTTTT.

The rearrangement joins TRBV6-5 to TRBJ1-1, with D maybe TRBD1 (5 bases). Germline CDR1 reads MNHEY; CDR2 reads SVGAGI. The V gene lost 8 bases and the J gene lost 4 bases, with 14 bases spanning the gap. The CDR3 sequence is 13 residues long. Here the CDR3 DNA reads TGTGCCAGCTCCAAGGGGCGGGCCACTGAAGCTTTCTTT. Translating gives CASSKGRATEAFF.

The chain recombines TRBV7-3 with TRBJ2-3, with TRBD1 matching 7 bases. Germline CDR1 is SGHTA and CDR2 is FQGTGA. The CDR3 totals 15 residues. V lost 1 base to trimming and J lost 1 base; unmatched junction nucleotides: 2. The CDR3 DNA reads TGTGCCAGCAGCTTAAGAGGGGGCCGCACAGATACGCAGTATTTT. This sequence encodes CASSLRGGRTDTQYF.

This clone was seen a single time. The rearrangement links TRBV10-1 to TRBJ2-7, with D unclear. Germline V gives CDR1 WNHNN, CDR2 SYGVQD (reference sequence). The CDR3 contains 12 residues. Trimming cost V 0 bases and J 3 bases, with 3 bases left between them. CDR3 DNA: TGCGCCAGCAGTGAGTCCGGCTACGAGCAGTACTTC. Its protein product is CASSESGYEQYF.

This chain uses TRBV5-1 with TRBJ1-5, with TRBD1 matching 7 bases. Germline assignment: CDR1 SGHRS and CDR2 YFSETQ. Trimming removed 4 bases from V and 2 bases from J; junction bases left unmatched: 3. The CDR3 is made up of 14 amino acids. The CDR3 nucleotides are TGCGCCAGCAGCCCGGGGACAGGCAATCAGCCCCAGCATTTT. It is translated as CASSPGTGNQPQHF. Supplemented by reference TRBV5-1 and TRBJ1-5, the full variable domain reads KAGVTQTPRYLIKTRGQQVTLSCSPISGHRSVSWYQQTPGQGLQFLFEYFSETQRNKGNFPGRFSGRQFSNSRSEMNVSTLELGDSALYLCASSPGTGNQPQHFGDGTRLSIL.

This rearrangement joins TRBV29-1 to TRBJ2-7, with D perhaps TRBD2 (7 bases). The germline V gene encodes CDR1 SQVTM and CDR2 ANQGSEA. Deletions cut 4 bases from V and 5 bases from J, with 18 bases between. The CDR3 length is 14 residues. The CDR3 DNA reads TGCAGCGTTGGGCGAAGGGGGGGGCGCGACGAGCAGTACTTC. Its translation is CSVGRRGGRDEQYF.

The chain carries TRBV7-8 and TRBJ2-7; 7 bases are shared with TRBD1. This CDR3 has 15 residues. In germline, CDR1 is SGHVS, CDR2 FQNEAQ. The V and J ends lost 5 bases and 1 base, in that order; junction bases with no gene match: 8. In nucleotides, the CDR3 is TGTGCCAGCAGCGTGGGACAGTCTCCTTCCTACGAGCAGTACTTC. It specifies CASSVGQSPSYEQYF.

The rearrangement uses TRBV21-1 and TRBJ2-3; TRBD1 reflects the table's D call only, with no check against the DNA. TRBV21-1 constitutes a pseudogene. CDR3 length: 16 amino acids. The CDR3, as DNA: TGTGCCAGCAGCAAATTTCAGGGTTCGGGCACAGATACGCAGTATTTT. This sequence encodes CASSKFQGSGTDTQYF.